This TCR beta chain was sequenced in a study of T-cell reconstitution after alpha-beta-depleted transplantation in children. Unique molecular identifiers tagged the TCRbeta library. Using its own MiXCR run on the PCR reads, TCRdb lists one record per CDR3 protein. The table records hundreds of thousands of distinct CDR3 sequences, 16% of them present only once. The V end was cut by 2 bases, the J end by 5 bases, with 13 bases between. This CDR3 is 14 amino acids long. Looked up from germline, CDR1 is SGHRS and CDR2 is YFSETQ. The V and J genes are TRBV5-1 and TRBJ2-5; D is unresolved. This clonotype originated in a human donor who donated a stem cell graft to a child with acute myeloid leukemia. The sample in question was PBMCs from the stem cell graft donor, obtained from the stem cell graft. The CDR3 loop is CASSFRLHGETQYF. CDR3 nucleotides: TGCGCCAGCAGCTTCCGTCTTCACGGGGAGACCCAGTACTTC.